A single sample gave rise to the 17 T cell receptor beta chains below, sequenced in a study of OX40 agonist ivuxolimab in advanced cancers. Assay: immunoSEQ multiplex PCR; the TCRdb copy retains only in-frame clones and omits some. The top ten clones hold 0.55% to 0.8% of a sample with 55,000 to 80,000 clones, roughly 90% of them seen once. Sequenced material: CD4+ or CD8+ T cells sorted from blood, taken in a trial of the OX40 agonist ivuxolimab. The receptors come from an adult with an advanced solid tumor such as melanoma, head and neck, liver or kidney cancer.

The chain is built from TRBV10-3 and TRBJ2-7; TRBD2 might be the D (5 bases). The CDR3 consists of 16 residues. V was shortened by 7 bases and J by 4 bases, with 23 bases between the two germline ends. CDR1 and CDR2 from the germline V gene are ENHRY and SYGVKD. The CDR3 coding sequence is TGTGCCATCATTCCGGACCCTTGGACGGGGAAGTACGAGCAGTACTTC. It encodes CAIIPDPWTGKYEQYF.

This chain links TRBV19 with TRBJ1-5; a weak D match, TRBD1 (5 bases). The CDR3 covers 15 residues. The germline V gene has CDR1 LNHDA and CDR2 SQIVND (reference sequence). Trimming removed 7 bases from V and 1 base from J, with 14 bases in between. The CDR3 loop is CASMRGERSNQPQHF. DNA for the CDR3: TGTGCCAGTATGCGGGGGGAAAGGAGCAATCAGCCCCAGCATTTT. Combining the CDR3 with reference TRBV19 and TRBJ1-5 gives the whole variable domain DGGITQSPKYLFRKEGQNVTLSCEQNLNHDAMYWYRQDPGQGLRLIYYSQIVNDFQKGDIAEGYSVSREKKESFPLTVTSAQKNPTAFYLCASMRGERSNQPQHFGDGTRLSIL.

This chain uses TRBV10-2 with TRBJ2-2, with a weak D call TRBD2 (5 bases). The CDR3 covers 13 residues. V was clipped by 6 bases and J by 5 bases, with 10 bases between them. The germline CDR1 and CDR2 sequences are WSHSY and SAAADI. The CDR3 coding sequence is TGCGCCAGCAGAGCGACGGGGACCGGGGAGCTGTTTTTT. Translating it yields CASRATGTGELFF.

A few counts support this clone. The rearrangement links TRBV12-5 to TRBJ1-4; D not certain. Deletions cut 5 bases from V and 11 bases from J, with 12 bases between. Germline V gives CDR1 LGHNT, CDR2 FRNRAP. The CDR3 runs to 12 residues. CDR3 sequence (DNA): TGTGCTAGTGGTCCCAGGACGGACAAACTGTTTTTT. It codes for CASGPRTDKLFF.

As DNA, the CDR3 is TGTGCCAGCAGCAGCGGACAGAGGGGCTACTATGGCTACACCTTC. It codes for CASSSGQRGYYGYTF. V gene TRBV11-3 combines with J gene TRBJ1-2, with a tentative D call TRBD1 (6 bases). The ends were cut back, 5 bases at V and 3 bases at J, with 16 bases in the middle. The CDR3 consists of 15 residues. Germline lookup yields CDR1 SGHNT and CDR2 YENEEA.

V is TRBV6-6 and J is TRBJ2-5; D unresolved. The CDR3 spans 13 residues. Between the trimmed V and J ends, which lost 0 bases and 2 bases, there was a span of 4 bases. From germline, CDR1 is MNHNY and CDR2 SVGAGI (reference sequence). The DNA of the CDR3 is TGTGCCAGCAGTTACTCCCATCAAGAGACCCAGTACTTC. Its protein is CASSYSHQETQYF.

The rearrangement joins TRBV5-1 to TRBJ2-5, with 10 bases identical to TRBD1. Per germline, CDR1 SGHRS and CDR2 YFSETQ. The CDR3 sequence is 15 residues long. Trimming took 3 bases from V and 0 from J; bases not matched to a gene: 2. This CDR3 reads CASSSGQGYQETQYF. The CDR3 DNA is TGCGCCAGCAGCTCGGGACAGGGGTACCAAGAGACCCAGTACTTC.

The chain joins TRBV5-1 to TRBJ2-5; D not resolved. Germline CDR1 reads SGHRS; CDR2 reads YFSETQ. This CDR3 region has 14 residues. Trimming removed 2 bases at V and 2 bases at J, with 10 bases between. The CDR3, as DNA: TGCGCCAGCAGCTTAGGCGGAACACAAGAGACCCAGTACTTC. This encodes CASSLGGTQETQYF. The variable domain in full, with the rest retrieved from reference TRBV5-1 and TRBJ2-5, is KAGVTQTPRYLIKTRGQQVTLSCSPISGHRSVSWYQQTPGQGLQFLFEYFSETQRNKGNFPGRFSGRQFSNSRSEMNVSTLELGDSALYLCASSLGGTQETQYFGPGTRLLVL.

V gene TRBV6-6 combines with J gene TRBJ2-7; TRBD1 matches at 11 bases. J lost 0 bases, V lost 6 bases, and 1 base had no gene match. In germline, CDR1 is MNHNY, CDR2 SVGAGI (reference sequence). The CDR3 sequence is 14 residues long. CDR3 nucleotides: TGTGCCAGCAGGGGACAGGGGGTCTCCTACGAGCAGTACTTC. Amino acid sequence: CASRGQGVSYEQYF.

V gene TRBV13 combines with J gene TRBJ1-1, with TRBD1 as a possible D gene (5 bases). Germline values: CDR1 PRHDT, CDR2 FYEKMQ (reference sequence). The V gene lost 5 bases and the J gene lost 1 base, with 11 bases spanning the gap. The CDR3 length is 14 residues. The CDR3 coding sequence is TGTGCCAGCAGCCCGCGGACACGGAACACTGAAGCTTTCTTT. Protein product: CASSPRTRNTEAFF.

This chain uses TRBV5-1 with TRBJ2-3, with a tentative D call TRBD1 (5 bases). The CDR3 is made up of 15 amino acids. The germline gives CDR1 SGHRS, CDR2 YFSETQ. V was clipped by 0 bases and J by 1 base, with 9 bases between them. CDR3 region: CASSLGQQGTDTQYF. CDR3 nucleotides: TGCGCCAGCAGCTTGGGACAGCAAGGCACAGATACGCAGTATTTT.

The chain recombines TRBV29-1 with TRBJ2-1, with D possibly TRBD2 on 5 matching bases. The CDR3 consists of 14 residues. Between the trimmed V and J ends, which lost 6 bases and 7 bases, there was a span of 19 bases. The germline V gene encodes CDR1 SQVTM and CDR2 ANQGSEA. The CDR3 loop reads CSVSQVVGENEQFF. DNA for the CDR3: TGCAGCGTGAGCCAAGTGGTTGGGGAGAATGAGCAGTTCTTC.

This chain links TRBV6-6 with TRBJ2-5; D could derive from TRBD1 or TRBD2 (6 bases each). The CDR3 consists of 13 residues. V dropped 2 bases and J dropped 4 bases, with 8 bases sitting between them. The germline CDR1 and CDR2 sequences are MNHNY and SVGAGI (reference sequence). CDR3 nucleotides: TGTGCCAGCAGTTACGGAGGGGGAGAGACCCAGTACTTC. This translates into CASSYGGGETQYF.

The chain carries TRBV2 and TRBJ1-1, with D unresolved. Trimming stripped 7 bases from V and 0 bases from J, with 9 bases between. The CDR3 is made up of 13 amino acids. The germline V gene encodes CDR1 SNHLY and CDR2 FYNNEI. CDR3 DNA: TGTGCCAGCAAATGGGAACTGAACACTGAAGCTTTCTTT. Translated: CASKWELNTEAFF. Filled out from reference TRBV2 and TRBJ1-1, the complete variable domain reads EPEVTQTPSHQVTQMGQEVILRCVPISNHLYFYWYRQILGQKVEFLVSFYNNEISEKSEIFDDQFSVERPDGSNFTLKIRSTKLEDSAMYFCASKWELNTEAFFGQGTRLTVV.

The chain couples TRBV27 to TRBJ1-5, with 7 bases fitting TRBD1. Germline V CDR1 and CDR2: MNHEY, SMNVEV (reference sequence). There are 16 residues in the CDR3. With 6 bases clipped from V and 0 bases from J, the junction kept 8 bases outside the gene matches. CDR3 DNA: TGTGCCAGCAGGGCGGGGACAGTTTATAGCAATCAGCCCCAGCATTTT. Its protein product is CASRAGTVYSNQPQHF.

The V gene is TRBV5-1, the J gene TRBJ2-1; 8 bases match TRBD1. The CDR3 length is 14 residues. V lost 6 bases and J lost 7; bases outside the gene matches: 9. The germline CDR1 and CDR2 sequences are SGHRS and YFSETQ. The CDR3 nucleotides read TGCGCCAGCACCCGACAGGGGTTCGCAAATGAGCAGTTCTTC. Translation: CASTRQGFANEQFF.

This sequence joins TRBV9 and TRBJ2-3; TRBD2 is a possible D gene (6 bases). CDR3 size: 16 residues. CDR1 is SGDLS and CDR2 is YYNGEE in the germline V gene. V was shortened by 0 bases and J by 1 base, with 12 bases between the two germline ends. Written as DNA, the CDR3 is TGTGCCAGCAGCGTAGGGTTGGGGGAGGGCACAGATACGCAGTATTTT. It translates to CASSVGLGEGTDTQYF.